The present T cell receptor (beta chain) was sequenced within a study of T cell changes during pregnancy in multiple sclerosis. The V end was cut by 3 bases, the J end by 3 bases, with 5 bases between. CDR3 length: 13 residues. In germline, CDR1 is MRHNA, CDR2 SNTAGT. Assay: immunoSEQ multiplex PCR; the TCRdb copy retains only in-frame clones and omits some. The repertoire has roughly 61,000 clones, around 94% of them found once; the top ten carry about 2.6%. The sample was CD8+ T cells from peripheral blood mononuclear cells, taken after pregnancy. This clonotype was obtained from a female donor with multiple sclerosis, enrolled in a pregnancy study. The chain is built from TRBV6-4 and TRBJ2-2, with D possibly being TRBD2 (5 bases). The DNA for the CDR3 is TGTGCCAGCAGTGAGCGGGACACCGGGGAGCTGTTTTTT. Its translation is CASSERDTGELFF.